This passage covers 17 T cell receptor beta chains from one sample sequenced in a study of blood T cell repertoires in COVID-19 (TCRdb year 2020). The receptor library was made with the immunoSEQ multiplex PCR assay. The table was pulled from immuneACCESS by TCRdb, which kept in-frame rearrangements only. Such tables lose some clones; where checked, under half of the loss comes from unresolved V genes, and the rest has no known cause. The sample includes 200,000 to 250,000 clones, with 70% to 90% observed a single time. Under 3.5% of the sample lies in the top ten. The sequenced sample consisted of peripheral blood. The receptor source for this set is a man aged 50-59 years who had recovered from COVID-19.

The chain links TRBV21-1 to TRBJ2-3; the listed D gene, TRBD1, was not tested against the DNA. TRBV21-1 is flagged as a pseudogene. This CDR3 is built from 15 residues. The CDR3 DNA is TGTGCCAGCAGCCCGACAGGGAGGTTGTCAGATACGCAGTATTTT. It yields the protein CASSPTGRLSDTQYF.

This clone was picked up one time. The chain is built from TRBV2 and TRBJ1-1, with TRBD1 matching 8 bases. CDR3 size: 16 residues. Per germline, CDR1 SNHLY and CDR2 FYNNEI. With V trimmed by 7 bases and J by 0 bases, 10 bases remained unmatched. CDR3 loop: CASTFDRGSMNTEAFF. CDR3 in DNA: TGTGCCAGCACCTTCGACAGGGGAAGTATGAACACTGAAGCTTTCTTT. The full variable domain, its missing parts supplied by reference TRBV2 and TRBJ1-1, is EPEVTQTPSHQVTQMGQEVILRCVPISNHLYFYWYRQILGQKVEFLVSFYNNEISEKSEIFDDQFSVERPDGSNFTLKIRSTKLEDSAMYFCASTFDRGSMNTEAFFGQGTRLTVV.

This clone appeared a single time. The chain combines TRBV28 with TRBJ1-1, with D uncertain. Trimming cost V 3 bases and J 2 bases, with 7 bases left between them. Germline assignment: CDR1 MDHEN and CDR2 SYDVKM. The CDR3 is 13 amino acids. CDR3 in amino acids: CASSFRTNTEAFF. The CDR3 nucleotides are TGTGCCAGCAGTTTCCGTACAAACACTGAAGCTTTCTTT. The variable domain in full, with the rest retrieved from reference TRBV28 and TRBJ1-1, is DVKVTQSSRYLVKRTGEKVFLECVQDMDHENMFWYRQDPGLGLRLIYFSYDVKMKEKGDIPEGYSVSREKKERFSLILESASTNQTSMYLCASSFRTNTEAFFGQGTRLTVV.

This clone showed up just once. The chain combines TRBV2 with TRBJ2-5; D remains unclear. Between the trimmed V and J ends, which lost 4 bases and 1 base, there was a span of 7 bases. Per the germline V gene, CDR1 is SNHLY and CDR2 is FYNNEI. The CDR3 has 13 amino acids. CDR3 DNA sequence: TGTGCCAGCAGTGGAGTGTTCCAAGAGACCCAGTACTTC. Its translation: CASSGVFQETQYF.

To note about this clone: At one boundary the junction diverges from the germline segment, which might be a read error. CDR3 in DNA: TGTGCCAGCAGGGAAGCTACTAGCGGGACGGCCTACGAGCAGTACTTC. Its translation is CASREATSGTAYEQYF. The J gene is TRBJ2-7, the V gene TRBV6-1, with 10 bases aligning to TRBD2. The CDR3 is made up of 16 amino acids. Germline V gene sequence: CDR1 MNHNS, CDR2 SASEGT.

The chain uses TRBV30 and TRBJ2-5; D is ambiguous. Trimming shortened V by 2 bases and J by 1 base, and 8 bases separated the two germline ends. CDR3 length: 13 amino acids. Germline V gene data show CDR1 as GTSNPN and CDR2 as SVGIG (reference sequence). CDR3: CAWSLRVQETQYF. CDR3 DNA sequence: TGTGCCTGGAGTCTCCGGGTCCAAGAGACCCAGTACTTC.

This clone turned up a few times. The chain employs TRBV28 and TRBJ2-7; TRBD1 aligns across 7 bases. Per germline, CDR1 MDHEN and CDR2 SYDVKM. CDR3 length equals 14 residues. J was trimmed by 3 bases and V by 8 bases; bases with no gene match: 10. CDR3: CASGSGTVIYEQYF. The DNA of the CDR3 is TGTGCCAGCGGATCAGGGACAGTGATCTACGAGCAGTACTTC.

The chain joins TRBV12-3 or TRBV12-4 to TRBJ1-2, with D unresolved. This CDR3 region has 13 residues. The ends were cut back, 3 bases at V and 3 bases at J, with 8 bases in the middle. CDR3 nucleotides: TGTGCCAGCAGTTTTCTAGGAGACTATGGCTACACCTTC. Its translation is CASSFLGDYGYTF.

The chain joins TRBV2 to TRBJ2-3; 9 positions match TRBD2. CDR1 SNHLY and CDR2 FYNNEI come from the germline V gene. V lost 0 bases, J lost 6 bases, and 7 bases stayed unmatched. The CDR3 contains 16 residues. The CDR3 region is CASSEALREGLDTQYF. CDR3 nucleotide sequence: TGTGCCAGCAGTGAAGCGTTGCGGGAGGGCCTTGATACGCAGTATTTT. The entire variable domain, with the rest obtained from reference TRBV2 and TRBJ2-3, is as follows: EPEVTQTPSHQVTQMGQEVILRCVPISNHLYFYWYRQILGQKVEFLVSFYNNEISEKSEIFDDQFSVERPDGSNFTLKIRSTKLEDSAMYFCASSEALREGLDTQYFGPGTRLTVL.

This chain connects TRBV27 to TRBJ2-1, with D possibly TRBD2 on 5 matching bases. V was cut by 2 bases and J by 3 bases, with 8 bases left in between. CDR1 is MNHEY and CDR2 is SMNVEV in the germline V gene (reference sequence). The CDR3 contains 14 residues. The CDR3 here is CASSLTSLYNEQFF. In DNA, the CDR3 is TGTGCCAGCAGTTTAACTAGTCTCTACAATGAGCAGTTCTTC.

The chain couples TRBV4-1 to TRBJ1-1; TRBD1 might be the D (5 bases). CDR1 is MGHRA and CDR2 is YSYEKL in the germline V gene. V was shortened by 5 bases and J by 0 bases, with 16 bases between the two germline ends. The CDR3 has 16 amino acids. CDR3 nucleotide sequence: TGCGCCAGCAGCTTAGCCCCGACAGCGATGAACACTGAAGCTTTCTTT. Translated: CASSLAPTAMNTEAFF.

DNA for the CDR3: TGTGCCAGCAGCCTAGACAGGGCGGGATGGGCTGAAGCTTTCTTT. Protein: CASSLDRAGWAEAFF. The rearrangement joins TRBV6-5 to TRBJ1-1, with 7 positions matching TRBD1. Germline V gene data show CDR1 as MNHEY and CDR2 as SVGAGI. The CDR3 covers 15 residues. Trimming removed 6 bases from V and 6 bases from J; junction bases left unmatched: 13.

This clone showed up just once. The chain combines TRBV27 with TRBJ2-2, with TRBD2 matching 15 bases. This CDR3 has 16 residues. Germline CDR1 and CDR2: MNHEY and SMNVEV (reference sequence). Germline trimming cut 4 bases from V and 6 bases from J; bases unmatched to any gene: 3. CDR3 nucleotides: TGTGCCAGCAGTTCGCGGACTAGCGGGAGGGCCGGGGAGCTGTTTTTT. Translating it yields CASSSRTSGRAGELFF.

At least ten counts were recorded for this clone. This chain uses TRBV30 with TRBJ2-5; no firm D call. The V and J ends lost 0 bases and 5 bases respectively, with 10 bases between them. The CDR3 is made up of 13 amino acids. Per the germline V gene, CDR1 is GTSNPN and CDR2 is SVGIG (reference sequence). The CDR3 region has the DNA TGTGCCTGGAGTGTGCCGGGTTCGGAGACCCAGTACTTC. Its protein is CAWSVPGSETQYF.

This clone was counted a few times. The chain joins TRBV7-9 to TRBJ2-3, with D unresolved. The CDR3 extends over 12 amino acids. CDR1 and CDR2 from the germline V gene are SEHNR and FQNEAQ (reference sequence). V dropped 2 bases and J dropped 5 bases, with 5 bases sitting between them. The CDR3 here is CASSLLGDTQYF. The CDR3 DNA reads TGTGCCAGCAGCTTACTCGGAGATACGCAGTATTTT. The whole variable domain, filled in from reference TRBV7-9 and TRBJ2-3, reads DTGVSQNPRHKITKRGQNVTFRCDPISEHNRLYWYRQTLGQGPEFLTYFQNEAQLEKSRLLSDRFSAERPKGSFSTLEIQRTEQGDSAMYLCASSLLGDTQYFGPGTRLTVL.

The CDR3 here is CASSLRGQGYNEQYF. Written as DNA, the CDR3 is TGTGCCAGCAGCTTGAGAGGACAGGGTTATAACGAGCAGTACTTC. The chain recombines TRBV5-5 with TRBJ2-7; 8 positions match TRBD1. CDR1 is SGHKS and CDR2 is YYEKEE in the germline V gene (reference sequence). Germline trimming cut 1 base from V and 5 bases from J; bases unmatched to any gene: 8. This CDR3 has 15 amino acids. Full variable domain (missing parts from reference TRBV5-5 and TRBJ2-7): DAGVTQSPTHLIKTRGQQVTLRCSPISGHKSVSWYQQVLGQGPQFIFQYYEKEERGRGNFPDRFSARQFPNYSSELNVNALLLGDSALYLCASSLRGQGYNEQYFGPGTRLTVT.

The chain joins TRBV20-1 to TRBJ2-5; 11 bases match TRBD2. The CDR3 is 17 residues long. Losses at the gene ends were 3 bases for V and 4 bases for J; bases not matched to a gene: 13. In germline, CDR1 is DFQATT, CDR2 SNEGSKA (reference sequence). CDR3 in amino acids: CSASRASGRRLGETQYF. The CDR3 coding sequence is TGCAGTGCTAGTCGGGCTAGCGGGAGGAGGTTGGGAGAGACCCAGTACTTC.